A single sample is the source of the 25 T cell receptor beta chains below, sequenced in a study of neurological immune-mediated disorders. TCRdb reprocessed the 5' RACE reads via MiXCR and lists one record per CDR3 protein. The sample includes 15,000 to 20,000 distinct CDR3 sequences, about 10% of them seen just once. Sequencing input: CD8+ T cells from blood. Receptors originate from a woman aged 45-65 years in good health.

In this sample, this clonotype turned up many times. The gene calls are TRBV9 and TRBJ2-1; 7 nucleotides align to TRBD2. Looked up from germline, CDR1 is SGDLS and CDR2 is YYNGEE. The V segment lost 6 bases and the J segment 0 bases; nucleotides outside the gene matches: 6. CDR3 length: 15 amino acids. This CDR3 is CASTASGISYNEQFF. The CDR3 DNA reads TGTGCCAGCACCGCCAGCGGGATCTCCTACAATGAGCAGTTCTTC.

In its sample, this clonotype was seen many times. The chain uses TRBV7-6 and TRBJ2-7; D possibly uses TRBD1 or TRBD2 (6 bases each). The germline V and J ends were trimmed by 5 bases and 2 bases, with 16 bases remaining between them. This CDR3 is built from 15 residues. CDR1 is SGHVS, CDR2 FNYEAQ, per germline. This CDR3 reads CASSTRGAEAYEQYF. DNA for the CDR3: TGTGCCAGCAGCACTAGGGGGGCGGAAGCCTACGAGCAGTACTTC.

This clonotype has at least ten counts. CDR3 bases: TGTGCCAGCAGCCTCCGAGGGGGGGTGGATACGCAGTATTTT. The encoded protein is CASSLRGGVDTQYF. J is TRBJ2-3 and V is TRBV7-3; D possibly corresponds to TRBD2 (7 bases). The CDR3 spans 14 residues. Germline-derived CDR1 and CDR2 are SGHTA and FQGTGA. V was cut by 5 bases and J by 6 bases, with 15 bases left in between.

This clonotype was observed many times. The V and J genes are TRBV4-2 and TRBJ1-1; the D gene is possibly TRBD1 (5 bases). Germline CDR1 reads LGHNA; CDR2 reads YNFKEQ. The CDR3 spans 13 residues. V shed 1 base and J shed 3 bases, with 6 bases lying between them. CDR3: CASSQGQYTEAFF. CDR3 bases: TGTGCCAGCAGCCAAGGACAGTACACTGAAGCTTTCTTT.

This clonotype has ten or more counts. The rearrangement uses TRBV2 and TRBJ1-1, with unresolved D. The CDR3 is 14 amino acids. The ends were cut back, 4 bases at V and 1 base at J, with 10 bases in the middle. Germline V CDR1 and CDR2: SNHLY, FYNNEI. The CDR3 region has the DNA TGTGCCAGCAGTGCTTACCGAAAGAACACTGAAGCTTTCTTT. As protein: CASSAYRKNTEAFF.

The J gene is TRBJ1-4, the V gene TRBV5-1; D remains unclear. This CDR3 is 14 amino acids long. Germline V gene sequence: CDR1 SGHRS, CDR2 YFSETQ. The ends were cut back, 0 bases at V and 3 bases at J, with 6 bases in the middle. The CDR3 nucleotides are TGCGCCAGCAGCTTGGCAAGTGCTAATGAAAAACTGTTTTTT. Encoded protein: CASSLASANEKLFF.

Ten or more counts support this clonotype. The CDR3 here is CASSHHRGQAPSYEQYF. The CDR3 DNA reads TGTGCCAGCAGCCACCACAGGGGACAAGCACCCTCCTACGAGCAGTACTTC. V gene TRBV14 combines with J gene TRBJ2-7, with 7 positions matching TRBD1. The V segment lost 3 bases and the J segment 0 bases; nucleotides outside the gene matches: 11. Germline V gene data show CDR1 as SGHDN and CDR2 as FVKESK. This CDR3 region has 17 residues.

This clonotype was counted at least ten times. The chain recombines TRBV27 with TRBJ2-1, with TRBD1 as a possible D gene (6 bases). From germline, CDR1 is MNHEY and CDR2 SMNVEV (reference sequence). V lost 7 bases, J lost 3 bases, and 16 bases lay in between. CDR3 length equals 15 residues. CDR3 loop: CASTNGGSGYNEQFF. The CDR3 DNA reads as TGTGCCAGCACCAATGGGGGCTCTGGCTACAATGAGCAGTTCTTC.

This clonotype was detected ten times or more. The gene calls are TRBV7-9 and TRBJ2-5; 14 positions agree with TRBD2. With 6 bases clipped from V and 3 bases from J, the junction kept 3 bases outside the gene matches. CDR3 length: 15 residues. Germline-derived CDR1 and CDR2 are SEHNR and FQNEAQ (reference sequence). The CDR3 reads CASRRTSGRKETQYF. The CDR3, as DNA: TGTGCCAGCAGACGGACTAGCGGGAGGAAAGAGACCCAGTACTTC.

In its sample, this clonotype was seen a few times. CDR3: CASSEEQNQPQHF. The CDR3 coding sequence is TGTGCCAGCAGCGAGGAACAGAATCAGCCCCAGCATTTT. V is TRBV7-2 and J is TRBJ1-5; D is undetermined. CDR1 and CDR2 from the germline V gene are SGHTA and FQGNSA. The V gene lost 5 bases and the J gene lost 4 bases, with 9 bases spanning the gap. The CDR3 is 13 amino acids.

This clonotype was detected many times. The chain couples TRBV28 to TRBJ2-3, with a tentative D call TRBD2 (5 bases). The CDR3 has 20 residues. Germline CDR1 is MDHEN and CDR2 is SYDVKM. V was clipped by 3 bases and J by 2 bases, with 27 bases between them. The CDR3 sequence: CASSFFGLAGLNRNTDTQYF. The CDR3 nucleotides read TGTGCCAGCAGTTTTTTTGGGTTGGCTGGACTCAATCGAAACACAGATACGCAGTATTTT.

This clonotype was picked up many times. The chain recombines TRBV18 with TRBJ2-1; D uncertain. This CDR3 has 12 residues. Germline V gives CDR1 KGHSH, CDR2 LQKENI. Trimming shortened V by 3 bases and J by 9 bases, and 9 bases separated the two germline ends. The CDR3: CASSPQGIEQFF. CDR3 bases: TGTGCCAGCTCACCCCAAGGGATTGAGCAGTTCTTC.

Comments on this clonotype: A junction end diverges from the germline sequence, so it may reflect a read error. The chain's CDR3 is CTSSLAGEEQFF. In nucleotides, the CDR3 is TGCACCAGCAGCCTAGCGGGAGAGGAGCAGTTCTTC. This sequence joins TRBV5-1 and TRBJ2-1; TRBD2 matches at 10 bases. The CDR3 has 12 amino acids. Germline V gives CDR1 SGHRS, CDR2 YFSETQ.

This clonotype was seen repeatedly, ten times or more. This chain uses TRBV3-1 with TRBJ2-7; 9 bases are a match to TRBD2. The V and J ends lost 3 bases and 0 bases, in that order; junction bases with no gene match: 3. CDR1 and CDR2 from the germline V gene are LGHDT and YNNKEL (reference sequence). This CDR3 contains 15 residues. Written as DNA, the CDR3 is TGTGCCAGCAGCCACAAGCGGGGGGACTCCTACGAGCAGTACTTC. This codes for CASSHKRGDSYEQYF.

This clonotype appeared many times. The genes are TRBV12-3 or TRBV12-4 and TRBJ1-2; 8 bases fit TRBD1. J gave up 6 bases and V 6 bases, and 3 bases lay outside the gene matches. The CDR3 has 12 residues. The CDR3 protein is CASRPTGDGYTF. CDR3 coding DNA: TGTGCCAGCAGACCGACAGGGGATGGCTACACCTTC.

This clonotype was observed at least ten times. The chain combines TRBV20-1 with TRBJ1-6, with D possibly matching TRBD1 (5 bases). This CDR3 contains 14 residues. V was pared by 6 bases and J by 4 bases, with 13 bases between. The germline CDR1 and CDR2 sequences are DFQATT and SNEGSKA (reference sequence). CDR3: CSAPTAHYNSPLHF. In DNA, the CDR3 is TGCAGTGCCCCGACAGCCCATTATAATTCACCCCTCCACTTT.

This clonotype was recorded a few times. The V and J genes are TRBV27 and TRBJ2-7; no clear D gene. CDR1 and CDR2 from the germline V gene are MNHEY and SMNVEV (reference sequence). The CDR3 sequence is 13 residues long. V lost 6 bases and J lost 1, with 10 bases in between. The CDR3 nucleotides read TGTGCCAGCAGCCAGACCTCGTCCTACGAGCAGTACTTC. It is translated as CASSQTSSYEQYF.

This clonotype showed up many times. CDR3 sequence: CSATQAGANVLTF. CDR3 nucleotide sequence: TGCAGCGCCACCCAAGCTGGGGCCAACGTCCTGACTTTC. The chain is built from TRBV29-1 and TRBJ2-6; no clear D gene. The CDR3 has 13 residues. The germline V and J ends were trimmed by 7 bases and 2 bases, with 9 bases remaining between them. Germline V gene lookup returns CDR1 SQVTM and CDR2 ANQGSEA.

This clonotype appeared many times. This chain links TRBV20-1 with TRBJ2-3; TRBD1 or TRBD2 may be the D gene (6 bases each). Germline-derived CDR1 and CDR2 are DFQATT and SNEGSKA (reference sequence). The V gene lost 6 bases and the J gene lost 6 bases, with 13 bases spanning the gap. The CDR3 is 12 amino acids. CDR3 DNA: TGCAGTGCCGAGAGGGGGGCGGATACGCAGTATTTT. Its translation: CSAERGADTQYF.

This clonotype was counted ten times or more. The CDR3 DNA sequence: TGTGCCACCAGGATGGACATTTACTCTGGAAACACCATATATTTT. Translating gives CATRMDIYSGNTIYF. The V and J genes are TRBV15 and TRBJ1-3; maybe TRBD1 (5 bases). V was cut by 6 bases and J by 0 bases, with 12 bases left in between. Germline V CDR1 and CDR2: LNHNV, YYDKDF (reference sequence). The CDR3 contains 15 residues. The complete variable domain, with remaining parts taken from reference TRBV15 and TRBJ1-3, reads DAMVIQNPRYQVTQFGKPVTLSCSQTLNHNVMYWYQQKSSQAPKLLFHYYDKDFNNEADTPDNFQSRRPNTSFCFLDIRSPGLGDTAMYLCATRMDIYSGNTIYFGEGSWLTVV.

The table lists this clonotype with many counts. CDR3 DNA: TGTGCCAGCAGCTCGACTAGCGGGGGGGCTAGCACAGATACGCAGTATTTT. Residues: CASSSTSGGASTDTQYF. The V gene is TRBV5-6, the J gene TRBJ2-3; 14 bases map to TRBD2. After removal of 3 bases from V and 0 bases from J, the junction contained 3 bases not matched to a gene. Germline CDR1 reads SGHDT; CDR2 reads YYEEEE. This CDR3 is built from 17 residues. Full variable domain (outside the CDR3, taken from reference TRBV5-6 and TRBJ2-3): DAGVTQSPTHLIKTRGQQVTLRCSPKSGHDTVSWYQQALGQGPQFIFQYYEEEERQRGNFPDRFSGHQFPNYSSELNVNALLLGDSALYLCASSSTSGGASTDTQYFGPGTRLTVL.

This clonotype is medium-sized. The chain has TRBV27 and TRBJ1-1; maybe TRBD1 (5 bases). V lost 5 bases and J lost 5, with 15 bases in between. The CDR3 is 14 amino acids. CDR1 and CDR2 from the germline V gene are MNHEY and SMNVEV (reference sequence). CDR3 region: CASSKNQWGTEAFF. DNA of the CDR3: TGTGCCAGCAGTAAAAATCAGTGGGGGACTGAAGCTTTCTTT.

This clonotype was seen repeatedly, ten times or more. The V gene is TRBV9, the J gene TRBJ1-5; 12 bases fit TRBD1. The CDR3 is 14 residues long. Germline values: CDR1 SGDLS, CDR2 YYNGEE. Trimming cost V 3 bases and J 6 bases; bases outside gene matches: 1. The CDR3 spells CASSGDRGLQPQHF. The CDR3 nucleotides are TGTGCCAGCAGCGGGGACAGGGGGCTTCAGCCCCAGCATTTT.

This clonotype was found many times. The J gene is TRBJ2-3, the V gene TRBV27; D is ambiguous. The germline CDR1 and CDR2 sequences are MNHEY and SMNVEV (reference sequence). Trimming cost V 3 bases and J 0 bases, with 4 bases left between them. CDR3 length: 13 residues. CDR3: CASSLTSTDTQYF. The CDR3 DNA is TGTGCCAGCAGTTTGACAAGCACAGATACGCAGTATTTT.

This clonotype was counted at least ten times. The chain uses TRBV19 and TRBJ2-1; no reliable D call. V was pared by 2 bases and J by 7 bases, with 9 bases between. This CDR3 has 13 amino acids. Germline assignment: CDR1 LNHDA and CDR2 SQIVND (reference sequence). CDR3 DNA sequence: TGTGCCAGTAGTATATCAGCATGGAATGAGCAGTTCTTC. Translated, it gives CASSISAWNEQFF.